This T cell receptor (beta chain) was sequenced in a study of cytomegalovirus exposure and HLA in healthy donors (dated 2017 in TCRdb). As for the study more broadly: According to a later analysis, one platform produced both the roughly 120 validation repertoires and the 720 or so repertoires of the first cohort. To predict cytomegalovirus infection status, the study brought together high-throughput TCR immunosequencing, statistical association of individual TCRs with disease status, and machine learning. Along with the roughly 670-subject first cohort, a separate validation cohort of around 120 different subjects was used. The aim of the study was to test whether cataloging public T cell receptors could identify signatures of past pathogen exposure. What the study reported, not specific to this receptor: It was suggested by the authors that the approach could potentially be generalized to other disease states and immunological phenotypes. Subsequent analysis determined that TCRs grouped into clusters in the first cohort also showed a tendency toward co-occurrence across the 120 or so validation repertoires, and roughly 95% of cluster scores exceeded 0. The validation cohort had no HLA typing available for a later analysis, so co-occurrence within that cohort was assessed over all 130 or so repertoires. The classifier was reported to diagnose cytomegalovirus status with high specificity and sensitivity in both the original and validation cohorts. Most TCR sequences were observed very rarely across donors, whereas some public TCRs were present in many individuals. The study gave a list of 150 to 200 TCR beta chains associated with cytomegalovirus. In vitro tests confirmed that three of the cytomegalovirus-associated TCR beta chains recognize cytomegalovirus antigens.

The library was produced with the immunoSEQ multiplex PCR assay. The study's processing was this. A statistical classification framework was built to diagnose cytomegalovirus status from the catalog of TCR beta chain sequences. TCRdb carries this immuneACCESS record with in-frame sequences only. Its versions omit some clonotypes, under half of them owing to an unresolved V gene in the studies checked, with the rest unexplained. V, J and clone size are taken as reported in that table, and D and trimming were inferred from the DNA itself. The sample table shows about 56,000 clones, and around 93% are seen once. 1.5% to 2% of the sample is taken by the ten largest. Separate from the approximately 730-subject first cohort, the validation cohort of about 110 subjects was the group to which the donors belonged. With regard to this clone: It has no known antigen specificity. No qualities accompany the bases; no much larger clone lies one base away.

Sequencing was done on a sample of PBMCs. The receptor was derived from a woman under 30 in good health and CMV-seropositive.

The CDR3 protein: CATSRDRTQVNEKLFF. The DNA is as follows: TGTGCCACCAGCAGAGATCGTACCCAGGTTAATGAAAAACTGTTTTTT. In this chain, TRBV15 is recombined with TRBJ1-4; no D gene can be assigned with confidence. The CDR3 contains 16 residues, cysteine and phenylalanine counted. Left in the record is the CDR3 DNA by itself, 48 bases read in frame from the first base. V and J lose 0 bases and 4 bases, and a span of 12 bases separates them. The germline V gene (reference sequence) yields LNHNV for CDR1 and YYDKDF for CDR2. With the portions outside the CDR3 filled from the reference TRBV15 and TRBJ1-4 genes, the complete variable region becomes DAMVIQNPRYQVTQFGKPVTLSCSQTLNHNVMYWYQQKSSQAPKLLFHYYDKDFNNEADTPDNFQSRRPNTSFCFLDIRSPGLGDTAMYLCATSRDRTQVNEKLFFGSGTQLSVL.